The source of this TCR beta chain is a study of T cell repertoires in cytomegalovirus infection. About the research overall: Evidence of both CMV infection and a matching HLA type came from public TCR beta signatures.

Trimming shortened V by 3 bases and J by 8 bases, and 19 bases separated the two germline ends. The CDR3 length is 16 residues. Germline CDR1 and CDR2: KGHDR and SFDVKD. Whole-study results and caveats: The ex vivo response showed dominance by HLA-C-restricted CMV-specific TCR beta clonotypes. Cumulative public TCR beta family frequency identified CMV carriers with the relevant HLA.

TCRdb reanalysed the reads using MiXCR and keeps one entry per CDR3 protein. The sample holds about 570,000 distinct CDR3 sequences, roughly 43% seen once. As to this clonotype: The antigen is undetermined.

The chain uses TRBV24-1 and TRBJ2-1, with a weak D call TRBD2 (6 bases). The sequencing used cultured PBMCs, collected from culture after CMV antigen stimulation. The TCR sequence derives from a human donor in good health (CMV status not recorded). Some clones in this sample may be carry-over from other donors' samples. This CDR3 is CATSDPSRVAVDEQFF. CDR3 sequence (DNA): TGTGCCACCAGTGATCCTTCCCGGGTAGCGGTGGATGAGCAGTTCTTC.